The 25 T cell receptor beta chains reported below all come from one sample, sequenced in a study of cytomegalovirus exposure and HLA in healthy donors. In the PCR, 60 Vbeta and 13 Jbeta primers were used. Sequencing used immunoSEQ multiplex PCR; TCRdb keeps in-frame clones, though not all of them. The sample holds tens of thousands of clones, roughly 63% seen once. The sample comprised PBMCs. The receptors originated from a woman between 25 and 40 years old in good health and CMV-seronegative.

DNA for the CDR3: TGTGCCAGCAGCTCGGGACTAGCGGGAATCTATGAGCAGTTCTTC. This sequence encodes CASSSGLAGIYEQFF. The rearrangement joins TRBV7-6 to TRBJ2-1; TRBD2 aligns across 13 bases. The V gene end was trimmed by 4 bases and the J gene end by 8 bases; junction bases not matched to a gene: 5. The CDR3 has 15 residues. Germline CDR1 reads SGHVS; CDR2 reads FNYEAQ.

The V and J genes are TRBV18 and TRBJ1-2, with TRBD1 matching over 12 bases. J gave up 6 bases and V 6 bases, and 5 bases lay outside the gene matches. In germline, CDR1 is KGHSH, CDR2 LQKENI. This CDR3 comprises 14 residues. Here the CDR3 reads CASSPGTGGNGYTF. CDR3 nucleotide sequence: TGTGCCAGCTCCCCCGGGACAGGGGGCAATGGCTACACCTTC.

The rearrangement uses TRBV4-1 and TRBJ2-2, with D possibly TRBD2 on 5 matching bases. This CDR3 region has 15 residues. Trimming removed 1 base from V and 6 bases from J, with 12 bases in between. Germline CDR1 MGHRA, CDR2 YSYEKL. The CDR3: CASSQVLVSSGELFF. For the CDR3, the DNA is TGCGCCAGCAGCCAAGTACTAGTTAGCTCCGGGGAGCTGTTTTTT.

The chain combines TRBV6-5 with TRBJ2-5, with 9 bases lining up with TRBD1. The CDR3 sequence is 16 residues long. CDR1 is MNHEY and CDR2 is SVGAGI in the germline V gene. Trimming removed 0 bases from V and 3 bases from J; junction bases left unmatched: 5. The CDR3 nucleotides read TGTGCCAGCAGTTACTCTAGGACAGGGGAAAAAGAGACCCAGTACTTC. As protein: CASSYSRTGEKETQYF.

The V call is TRBV7-2, the J call TRBJ2-5; unclear D gene. Trimming stripped 2 bases from V and 4 bases from J, with 5 bases between. This CDR3 has 12 amino acids. Germline CDR1 and CDR2: SGHTA and FQGNSA. Here the CDR3 reads CASSLNRETQYF. The CDR3 DNA reads TGTGCCAGCAGCTTAAACAGAGAGACCCAGTACTTC.

The V call is TRBV28, the J call TRBJ2-5; TRBD1 might be the D (6 bases). Trimming removed 6 bases from V and 1 base from J, with 9 bases in between. Germline V gene sequence: CDR1 MDHEN, CDR2 SYDVKM. The CDR3 length is 13 residues. CDR3 residues: CASSRTAQETQYF. As DNA, the CDR3 is TGTGCCAGCAGCCGGACAGCCCAAGAGACCCAGTACTTC.

This clone was recorded once. The chain couples TRBV7-8 to TRBJ1-3; unclear D gene. The V and J ends lost 0 bases and 9 bases respectively, with 18 bases between them. The CDR3 is made up of 16 amino acids. Germline CDR1 and CDR2: SGHVS and FQNEAQ. This CDR3 is CASSLANRGFDTTIYF. The CDR3 DNA reads TGTGCCAGCAGCTTAGCGAACCGAGGGTTTGATACCACCATATATTTT.

This clone was detected only a few times. The chain carries TRBV5-4 and TRBJ1-1; D unresolved. Germline lookup yields CDR1 SGHNT and CDR2 YYREEE (reference sequence). This CDR3 comprises 16 residues. The ends were cut back, 5 bases at V and 1 base at J, with 18 bases in the middle. CDR3 loop: CASRTGWGETNTEAFF. In nucleotides, the CDR3 is TGTGCCAGCAGAACTGGGTGGGGAGAAACGAACACTGAAGCTTTCTTT.

The chain's CDR3 is CAIRDHFGLEQGTNYGYTF. CDR3 nucleotide sequence: TGTGCCATCAGAGACCATTTTGGGCTCGAACAGGGGACTAACTATGGCTACACCTTC. The chain uses TRBV10-3 and TRBJ1-2, with 7 bases that match TRBD1. This CDR3 comprises 19 residues. V dropped 6 bases and J dropped 0; count of bases not matched to a gene: 19. CDR1 and CDR2 (germline): ENHRY, SYGVKD.

V gene TRBV20-1 combines with J gene TRBJ2-7; TRBD2 is a possible D gene (7 bases). Trimming shortened V by 5 bases and J by 7 bases, and 12 bases separated the two germline ends. Germline CDR1 DFQATT, CDR2 SNEGSKA (reference sequence). The CDR3 runs to 11 residues. The CDR3 sequence is CSAGLGGEQYF. The CDR3 DNA follows: TGCAGTGCTGGACTAGGGGGGGAGCAGTACTTC.

This chain links TRBV9 with TRBJ2-3; 8 bases match TRBD2. V trimming: 2 bases; J trimming: 3 bases; junction bases outside the gene matches: 8. This CDR3 is built from 16 residues. CDR1 and CDR2 (germline): SGDLS, YYNGEE. DNA of the CDR3: TGTGCCAGCAGCGTGGTAAGCGGGAGTGGGACAGATACGCAGTATTTT. Protein: CASSVVSGSGTDTQYF.

The rearrangement joins TRBV25-1 to TRBJ1-4; possible D gene TRBD1, 5 bases. The CDR3 length is 13 residues. V gave up 7 bases and J gave up 2 bases, with 8 bases separating them. The germline CDR1 and CDR2 sequences are MGHDK and SYGVNS. The CDR3 spells CASMGGTNEKLFF. CDR3 DNA: TGTGCCAGCATGGGGGGTACTAATGAAAAACTGTTTTTT.

This clone was seen a few times. The chain is built from TRBV28 and TRBJ2-3; 11 nucleotides align to TRBD2. Trimming took 2 bases from V and 1 from J; bases not matched to a gene: 5. Germline CDR1 is MDHEN and CDR2 is SYDVKM. This CDR3 has 17 amino acids. The CDR3 DNA reads as TGTGCCAGCAGTTTAGGGGAGACTAGCGGGGGCACAGATACGCAGTATTTT. Protein sequence: CASSLGETSGGTDTQYF.

This clone appeared once. The chain links TRBV7-2 to TRBJ2-4; D is unresolved. CDR1 is SGHTA, CDR2 FQGNSA, per germline. Trimming cost V 1 base and J 12 bases, with 10 bases left between them. The CDR3 has 12 amino acids. The CDR3 reads CASSLGKLSQYF. DNA of the CDR3: TGTGCCAGCAGCTTAGGAAAGCTTAGTCAGTACTTC.

The chain recombines TRBV13 with TRBJ1-2, with D possibly matching TRBD1 (6 bases). Germline CDR1 is PRHDT and CDR2 is FYEKMQ (reference sequence). The CDR3 contains 14 residues. Between the trimmed V and J ends, which lost 4 bases and 2 bases, there was a span of 11 bases. The CDR3 region is CASSSATGNYGYTF. CDR3 DNA sequence: TGTGCCAGCAGCTCCGCCACAGGGAACTATGGCTACACCTTC.

The rearrangement joins TRBV6-5 to TRBJ1-3; no definite D call. The germline CDR1 and CDR2 sequences are MNHEY and SVGAGI. This CDR3 comprises 15 residues. Between the trimmed V and J ends, which lost 4 bases and 4 bases, there was a span of 14 bases. Here the CDR3 reads CASSSVEGAGNTIYF. The CDR3 DNA follows: TGTGCCAGCAGTTCCGTTGAGGGAGCCGGAAACACCATATATTTT.

This clone showed up just once. The chain recombines TRBV29-1 with TRBJ2-1, with 11 bases fitting TRBD2. This CDR3 contains 13 residues. Germline CDR1 and CDR2: SQVTM and ANQGSEA. The V and J ends lost 8 bases and 4 bases, in that order; junction bases with no gene match: 4. The CDR3 coding sequence is TGCAGCCACGGGACTAGCGGATACAATGAGCAGTTCTTC. Amino acid sequence: CSHGTSGYNEQFF.

The J gene is TRBJ1-2, the V gene TRBV30; 7 bases align to TRBD1. The V and J ends lost 4 bases and 2 bases, in that order; junction bases with no gene match: 4. Germline values: CDR1 GTSNPN, CDR2 SVGIG (reference sequence). The CDR3 is 13 amino acids. CDR3 nucleotide sequence: TGTGCCTGGACTGACAGGGTGAACTATGGCTACACCTTC. The encoded protein is CAWTDRVNYGYTF.

The chain has TRBV7-2 and TRBJ2-1; 10 bases map to TRBD1. The CDR3 covers 15 residues. J lost 2 bases, V lost 4 bases, and 2 bases had no gene match. Germline V CDR1 and CDR2: SGHTA, FQGNSA. The CDR3 region has the DNA TGTGCCAGCAGCTCCGGGACAGGGGCCTACAATGAGCAGTTCTTC. It encodes CASSSGTGAYNEQFF.

The CDR3 region is CASSGWGEETQYF. DNA of the CDR3: TGTGCCAGCAGCGGGTGGGGGGAAGAGACCCAGTACTTC. The V gene is TRBV5-4, the J gene TRBJ2-5, with D possibly TRBD2 on 6 matching bases. Germline CDR1 is SGHNT and CDR2 is YYREEE (reference sequence). V was shortened by 4 bases and J by 3 bases, with 10 bases between the two germline ends. The CDR3 extends over 13 amino acids.

The genes are TRBV6-4 and TRBJ2-5, with D perhaps matching TRBD2 (5 bases). This CDR3 spans 12 amino acids. Trimming cost V 7 bases and J 5 bases, with 11 bases left between them. Germline lookup yields CDR1 MRHNA and CDR2 SNTAGT. The CDR3 sequence: CASTREGETQYF. CDR3 nucleotides: TGTGCCAGCACCCGGGAAGGCGAGACCCAGTACTTC.

The chain combines TRBV7-2 with TRBJ2-3; 16 bases fit TRBD2. The V gene end was trimmed by 4 bases and the J gene end by 2 bases; junction bases not matched to a gene: 6. CDR1 and CDR2 (germline): SGHTA, FQGNSA. The CDR3 loop spans 18 amino acids. The CDR3 is CASSYTGLAGGITDTQYF. DNA for the CDR3: TGTGCCAGCAGCTATACGGGACTAGCGGGAGGGATCACAGATACGCAGTATTTT.

J is TRBJ1-5 and V is TRBV2, with a possible D match to TRBD1 (6 bases). The CDR3 is made up of 13 amino acids. The germline gives CDR1 SNHLY, CDR2 FYNNEI. Between the trimmed V and J ends, which lost 7 bases and 6 bases, there was a span of 13 bases. The CDR3 loop is CASKDQGFQPQHF. The CDR3 DNA follows: TGTGCCAGCAAGGACCAGGGGTTTCAGCCCCAGCATTTT.

The chain joins TRBV19 to TRBJ2-2; D is unclear. This CDR3 spans 16 amino acids. Germline V gene lookup returns CDR1 LNHDA and CDR2 SQIVND (reference sequence). Between the trimmed V and J ends, which lost 3 bases and 7 bases, there was a span of 18 bases. CDR3 bases: TGTGCCAGTAGTATTGAAAGGCGGAGCGTCGGCGGGGAGCTGTTTTTT. It translates to CASSIERRSVGGELFF.

This clone was detected a few times. The chain uses TRBV9 and TRBJ2-7, with a tentative D call TRBD2 (5 bases). V lost 0 bases to trimming and J lost 2 bases, with 9 bases between them. In germline, CDR1 is SGDLS, CDR2 YYNGEE. The CDR3 extends over 14 amino acids. CDR3 bases: TGTGCCAGCAGCGTAGAGACTATTCCCTACGAGCAGTACTTC. It codes for CASSVETIPYEQYF.